Below, 9 T cell receptor beta chains from the same sample are listed, as sequenced in a study of T cells in women clearing cervical HPV infection (dated by TCRdb to the late 2010s). The library was generated by the immunoSEQ multiplex PCR assay. TCRdb mirrors the immuneACCESS table, restricted to in-frame sequences. Some clones are absent from its copies; in checked studies, under half trace to an unresolved V gene, and the reason for the others is unknown. The sample's table covers some 20,000 clones. In total, the top ten clones hold roughly 5.4% of the sample. Sequences were obtained from blood buffy coat. The receptor set was obtained from a woman between 18 and 70 years old with a cervical HPV16 infection that either progressed to CIN3+ or cleared (not recorded which).

Concerning this clone itself: Coverage ceases 3 residues before the CDR3 finishes, and the germline J gene fills in the end. The rearrangement uses TRBV12-3 or TRBV12-4 and TRBJ2-2; TRBD1 aligns across 7 bases. Germline trimming cut 0 bases from V and 6 bases from J; bases unmatched to any gene: 10. This CDR3 is 17 amino acids long. CDR3 sequence: CASSLALIGGAAGELFF. The DNA read from the CDR3 is TGTGCCAGCAGTTTAGCGTTGATAGGGGGCGCAGCCGGGGAG.

Comments on this clone: The sequenced fragment ends 3 residues before the CDR3 boundary, so the rest is inferred from the germline J gene. This sequence joins TRBV20-1 and TRBJ2-2; D is perhaps TRBD1 (6 bases). The CDR3 runs to 15 residues. Per germline, CDR1 DFQATT and CDR2 SNEGSKA (reference sequence). The CDR3 spells CSARDHRENNEKLFF. The sequenced part of the CDR3 DNA is TGCAGTGCTAGAGACCACAGGGAGAATAATGAAAAG.

A note on this clone: The read finishes 3 residues shy of the CDR3 end, and the germline J gene is used to complete it. The chain couples TRBV20-1 to TRBJ2-5; D unclear. Between the trimmed V and J ends, which lost 3 bases and 5 bases, there was a span of 13 bases. The CDR3 consists of 13 residues. From germline, CDR1 is DFQATT and CDR2 SNEGSKA (reference sequence). The CDR3 loop is CSASQAPSETQYF. CDR3 bases read: TGCAGTGCTAGTCAGGCCCCATCGGAGACC.

Turning to this clone: From the germline J gene comes the end of the CDR3, since the read stops 3 residues before it. The chain recombines TRBV5-1 with TRBJ2-1; the match to TRBD2 covers 8 bases. CDR3 length: 16 residues. From germline, CDR1 is SGHRS and CDR2 YFSETQ. V shed 1 base, J shed 1 base, and the junction held 4 bases outside the gene matches. The sequenced CDR3 bases are TGCGCCAGCAGCTTGTATAGCGGGGCTTCCTACAATGAG. Translating gives CASSLYSGASYNE. The CDR3 in its entirety is CASSLYSGASYNEQFF.

Details on this clone: The CDR3 extends 3 residues past the end of the read, so its final part is completed from the germline J gene. This chain links TRBV2 with TRBJ2-1; tentative D call: TRBD1 (6 bases). V gave up 8 bases and J gave up 6 bases, with 11 bases separating them. This CDR3 region has 12 residues. Germline lookup yields CDR1 SNHLY and CDR2 FYNNEI. CDR3 DNA, as far as it was read: TGTGCCAGCGGGCGACAGGTCAATGAG. Translated: CASGRQVNE. The full CDR3 sequence reads CASGRQVNEQFF.

About this clone: With the read ending 3 residues before the CDR3 end, the germline J gene is used to fill in that end. V gene TRBV7-9 combines with J gene TRBJ2-7; TRBD1 matches 11 bases. V shed 5 bases, J shed 1 base, and the junction held 4 bases outside the gene matches. The CDR3 runs 15 residues. Germline CDR1 is SEHNR and CDR2 is FQNEAQ (reference sequence). Here the CDR3 reads CASSQDRGLSYEQYF. The covered CDR3 bases are TGTGCCAGCAGCCAGGACAGGGGGCTTTCCTACGAG.

Concerning this clone itself: Coverage ceases 3 residues before the CDR3 finishes, and the germline J gene fills in the end. This chain uses TRBV7-9 with TRBJ2-5; D unresolved. The CDR3 covers 14 residues. V dropped 4 bases and J dropped 2 bases, with 11 bases sitting between them. Per germline, CDR1 SEHNR and CDR2 FQNEAQ (reference sequence). This CDR3 is CASSSQAKQETQYF. The DNA read from the CDR3 is TGTGCCAGCAGCTCGCAAGCCAAACAAGAGACC.

With respect to this clone: The read ends 3 residues early relative to the CDR3; the germline J gene fills the gap. V is TRBV19 and J is TRBJ2-2; D uncertain. The CDR3 runs 16 residues. From germline, CDR1 is LNHDA and CDR2 SQIVND (reference sequence). Trimming cost V 5 bases and J 1 base, with 14 bases left between them. The CDR3 DNA, read in part, is TGTGCCAGTAGTCCCCGTGGAACAGAGAACACCGGGGAG. Translated: CASSPRGTENTGE. From start to end, the CDR3 is CASSPRGTENTGELFF.

On this clone itself: The read ends 3 residues before the CDR3 terminus; that terminus is restored from the germline J gene. This chain joins TRBV19 and TRBJ1-2; D not certain. The CDR3 consists of 15 residues. Germline CDR1 and CDR2: LNHDA and SQIVND (reference sequence). The CDR3 bases that were read are TGTGCCAGTACCATTAAGGGTAGGTCCTACAATGAC. It specifies CASTIKGRSYND. The full-length CDR3 reads as CASTIKGRSYNDYTF.